The source of this T cell receptor beta chain is a study of blood T cell repertoires in COVID-19. Germline CDR1 reads DFQATT; CDR2 reads SNEGSKA (reference sequence). The V end lost 3 bases, the J end lost 9 bases, and 9 bases lay between the germline ends. The CDR3 covers 11 residues. How the authors handled the data: Amplification of reference gene primers provided the estimated nucleated cell counts. Libraries were prepared by immunoSEQ multiplex PCR; TCRdb keeps only in-frame clonotypes and omits some of them. Clone size and the V and J calls come from that table; the DNA yielded D and trimming. The sample yields under 45,000 clones, just under 85% seen once.

Source material: peripheral blood. J is TRBJ2-1 and V is TRBV20-1; D not certain. This TCR derives from a human donor with acute or convalescent COVID-19. The donor label of this sample is uncertain. The chain's CDR3 is CSASRIREQFF. The CDR3 region has the DNA TGCAGTGCTAGCAGGATTCGTGAGCAGTTCTTC.